These 21 T cell receptor beta chains were all obtained from the same sample, sequenced in a study of CD8 T cells in ankylosing spondylitis. Study conclusions and caveats: Blood from ankylosing spondylitis patients appeared to carry a characteristic roughly eight-variant TCR beta motif.

Which antigens these TCRs recognize remains unknown. TCRdb recomputed calls from the 5' RACE reads with MiXCR, one row per CDR3 protein. The table lists approximately 540,000 distinct CDR3 sequences, approximately 11% of them singletons, with around 6.8% in the top ten. Specimen: blood, either unsorted or a sorted T cell fraction (not recorded which). All receptors derive from a male donor with ankylosing spondylitis.

This clonotype was picked up many times. This rearrangement joins TRBV2 to TRBJ2-1; tentative D call: TRBD2 (6 bases). The CDR3 totals 12 residues. Germline V gene sequence: CDR1 SNHLY, CDR2 FYNNEI. With 1 base removed from V and 10 bases from J, the gap between germline ends came to 8 bases. DNA for the CDR3: TGTGCCAGCAGTGAAGGGGACTGGGAGCAGTTCTTC. This encodes CASSEGDWEQFF.

A few counts support this clonotype. V is TRBV11-2 and J is TRBJ2-3; D call uncertain. CDR3 length: 16 residues. The V gene lost 5 bases and the J gene lost 4 bases, with 19 bases spanning the gap. CDR1 SGHAT and CDR2 FQNNGV come from the germline V gene. The CDR3 DNA reads as TGTGCCAGCAGCCCCCGTTTGGCGTTGCCTCCAGATACGCAGTATTTT. Protein: CASSPRLALPPDTQYF.

The V and J genes are TRBV9 and TRBJ2-7; unclear D gene. V was pared by 3 bases and J by 0 bases, with 13 bases between. Germline loops: CDR1 SGDLS, CDR2 YYNGEE. The CDR3 totals 15 residues. The chain's CDR3 is CASSAGRLSSYEQYF. The DNA for the CDR3 is TGTGCCAGCAGCGCTGGACGGTTGAGCTCCTACGAGCAGTACTTC.

This clonotype was detected many times. This chain links TRBV29-1 with TRBJ2-1; D ambiguous. The CDR3 runs 13 residues. Germline V gene data show CDR1 as SQVTM and CDR2 as ANQGSEA. Trimming stripped 6 bases from V and 0 bases from J, with 9 bases between. CDR3 residues: CSVDWSSYNEQFF. The CDR3 DNA is TGCAGCGTCGACTGGAGCTCCTACAATGAGCAGTTCTTC.

This clonotype was detected a few times. This chain links TRBV11-3 with TRBJ2-5, with D perhaps being TRBD1 or TRBD2 (5 bases each). CDR3 length equals 17 residues. Germline CDR1 is SGHNT and CDR2 is YENEEA. Trimming removed 1 base at V and 5 bases at J, with 20 bases between. This CDR3 reads CASSLAPFGGPSETQYF. The CDR3 DNA sequence: TGTGCCAGCAGCTTAGCCCCCTTTGGGGGTCCTTCGGAGACCCAGTACTTC.

This clonotype was seen ten or more times. The V gene is TRBV24-1, the J gene TRBJ2-1; 8 positions match TRBD2. The CDR3 contains 16 residues. Germline CDR1 and CDR2: KGHDR and SFDVKD. V trimming: 5 bases; J trimming: 3 bases; junction bases outside the gene matches: 8. This CDR3 is CATSGSGTRNYNEQFF. CDR3 nucleotides: TGTGCCACCAGTGGCTCCGGGACTAGAAACTACAATGAGCAGTTCTTC.

J is TRBJ2-2 and V is TRBV7-8; D is unresolved. The V end lost 5 bases, the J end lost 7 bases, and 11 bases lay between the germline ends. The CDR3 is 13 residues long. Germline V gives CDR1 SGHVS, CDR2 FQNEAQ. The DNA for the CDR3 is TGTGCCAGCAGCCCCGTTGAGGACGGGGAGCTGTTTTTT. Translated, it gives CASSPVEDGELFF.

In this sample, this clonotype turned up a few times. The CDR3 spells CASSIGTSENIQYF. Written as DNA, the CDR3 is TGCGCCAGCAGCATCGGGACTAGCGAAAACATTCAGTACTTC. The chain carries TRBV5-1 and TRBJ2-4; 10 nucleotides align to TRBD2. Germline V CDR1 and CDR2: SGHRS, YFSETQ. V lost 4 bases, J lost 5 bases, and 3 bases stayed unmatched. The CDR3 length is 14 residues.

The V and J genes are TRBV24-1 and TRBJ2-3; 11 bases match TRBD2. CDR1 and CDR2 (germline): KGHDR, SFDVKD. Trimming removed 4 bases from V and 3 bases from J; junction bases left unmatched: 5. The CDR3 covers 16 residues. CDR3 protein: CATSEALAGGTDTQYF. The CDR3 DNA sequence: TGTGCCACCAGTGAAGCCCTAGCGGGAGGAACAGATACGCAGTATTTT.

This clonotype was seen a handful of times. V gene TRBV7-8 combines with J gene TRBJ2-7, with 9 nucleotides matching TRBD1. This CDR3 spans 15 amino acids. V dropped 2 bases and J dropped 3; count of bases not matched to a gene: 5. Germline CDR1 SGHVS, CDR2 FQNEAQ. The chain's CDR3 is CASSLLPGQGYEQYF. The CDR3 DNA follows: TGTGCCAGCAGCTTACTCCCGGGACAGGGCTACGAGCAGTACTTC.

V and J are TRBV11-2 and TRBJ2-7; TRBD1 matches 7 bases. Germline values: CDR1 SGHAT, CDR2 FQNNGV. V was clipped by 4 bases and J by 7 bases; unmatched bases: 7. The CDR3 is 13 amino acids. CDR3 loop: CASSSLDRAEQYF. The CDR3 DNA is TGTGCCAGCAGCTCACTCGACAGGGCGGAGCAGTACTTC. The full variable domain, rest sourced from reference TRBV11-2 and TRBJ2-7, is EAGVAQSPRYKIIEKRQSVAFWCNPISGHATLYWYQQILGQGPKLLIQFQNNGVVDDSQLPKDRFSAERLKGVDSTLKIQPAKLEDSAVYLCASSSLDRAEQYFGPGTRLTVT.

This clonotype was detected only a few times. The J gene is TRBJ2-3, the V gene TRBV3-1; D tentatively reads TRBD1 or TRBD2 (5 bases each). Trimming removed 6 bases at V and 0 bases at J, with 13 bases between. CDR3 length equals 15 residues. CDR1 is LGHDT, CDR2 YNNKEL, per germline (reference sequence). This chain's CDR3 is CASRHGAGSTDTQYF. DNA of the CDR3: TGTGCCAGCAGACACGGGGCAGGAAGCACAGATACGCAGTATTTT.

This clonotype was observed a few times. This chain joins TRBV18 and TRBJ2-2; D is uncertain. There are 14 residues in the CDR3. CDR1 is KGHSH and CDR2 is LQKENI in the germline V gene. Trimming pared 3 bases from V and 4 bases from J, leaving 9 bases between. The CDR3 sequence is CASSPTETTGELFF. The CDR3 nucleotides are TGTGCCAGCTCACCTACGGAAACCACCGGGGAGCTGTTTTTT.

With regard to this clonotype: At one of its ends the junction is not consistent with the germline gene, which may arise from a read error. For the CDR3, the DNA is TGTGCCAGCAGTGAACGACCTTCAGGACTAGCGGGGGCCCACCAAAAGACCCAGTACTTC. This codes for CASSERPSGLAGAHQKTQYF. This chain joins TRBV25-1 and TRBJ2-5, with TRBD2 identical over 13 bases. CDR1 and CDR2 from the germline V gene are MGHDK and SYGVNS. The CDR3 is made up of 20 amino acids.

The rearrangement uses TRBV5-1 and TRBJ1-6; 8 bases fit TRBD1. Germline values: CDR1 SGHRS, CDR2 YFSETQ. V trimming: 4 bases; J trimming: 8 bases; junction bases outside the gene matches: 5. The CDR3 extends over 14 amino acids. This CDR3 is CASSQDRDDSPLHF. The CDR3 DNA follows: TGCGCCAGCAGCCAGGACAGGGATGATTCACCCCTCCACTTT.

This clonotype was detected ten times or more. The rearrangement links TRBV24-1 to TRBJ2-1; TRBD1 is a possible D gene (6 bases). This CDR3 has 15 amino acids. The V gene's germline CDR1 is KGHDR and CDR2 SFDVKD. Trimming removed 5 bases from V and 8 bases from J, with 18 bases in between. The CDR3 reads CATSATGWKEDEQFF. Written as DNA, the CDR3 is TGTGCCACCAGTGCCACAGGGTGGAAGGAGGATGAGCAGTTCTTC.

This clonotype was picked up a small number of times. This chain connects TRBV5-1 to TRBJ1-1; D gene uncertain. The germline gives CDR1 SGHRS, CDR2 YFSETQ. The CDR3 runs 13 residues. The V gene lost 1 base and the J gene lost 3 bases, with 7 bases spanning the gap. The chain's CDR3 is CASSLLRDTEAFF. As DNA, the CDR3 is TGCGCCAGCAGCTTGTTGAGGGACACTGAAGCTTTCTTT.

This clonotype was counted a few times. The rearrangement joins TRBV2 to TRBJ2-5, with D uncertain. CDR1 is SNHLY and CDR2 is FYNNEI in the germline V gene. CDR3 length: 13 residues. V was trimmed by 4 bases and J by 5 bases, leaving 11 bases between them. CDR3 in amino acids: CASSVGRRETQYF. CDR3 nucleotide sequence: TGTGCCAGCAGTGTTGGTCGGCGGGAGACCCAGTACTTC. Supplemented by reference TRBV2 and TRBJ2-5, the full variable domain reads EPEVTQTPSHQVTQMGQEVILRCVPISNHLYFYWYRQILGQKVEFLVSFYNNEISEKSEIFDDQFSVERPDGSNFTLKIRSTKLEDSAMYFCASSVGRRETQYFGPGTRLLVL.

V gene TRBV29-1 combines with J gene TRBJ2-1; 8 nucleotides align to TRBD1. V dropped 2 bases and J dropped 8; count of bases not matched to a gene: 8. The CDR3 sequence is 14 residues long. Per the germline V gene, CDR1 is SQVTM and CDR2 is ANQGSEA. The CDR3 loop is CSVERQGARDEQFF. CDR3 nucleotides: TGCAGCGTTGAAAGGCAGGGGGCCCGGGATGAGCAGTTCTTC.

This clonotype was counted between two and nine times. The chain carries TRBV27 and TRBJ1-5, with D possibly matching TRBD1 (5 bases). The V end lost 5 bases, the J end lost 2 bases, and 13 bases lay between the germline ends. The CDR3 is 15 amino acids. CDR1 and CDR2 (germline): MNHEY, SMNVEV (reference sequence). Here the CDR3 reads CASSLQGGGNQPQHF. The DNA of the CDR3 is TGTGCCAGCAGTCTCCAAGGAGGGGGCAATCAGCCCCAGCATTTT.

This chain uses TRBV19 with TRBJ2-6, with D hard to call. The CDR3 is 15 amino acids. V was pared by 3 bases and J by 4 bases, with 10 bases between. Germline V lookup: CDR1 LNHDA, CDR2 SQIVND (reference sequence). This chain's CDR3 is CASSMSARGANVLTF. The CDR3 region has the DNA TGTGCCAGTAGTATGTCAGCAAGAGGGGCCAACGTCCTGACTTTC.